This T cell receptor beta chain was sequenced for a study of blood T cell repertoires in COVID-19. The wider study: Specimens from acute and convalescent COVID-19 originated in the United States, Italy and Spain. Sample material is recorded as cDNA or gDNA derived from T cells, B-cell-depleted T cells, or PBMCs.

In the source study's methods: For nucleated cells, counts were estimated from reference gene primer amplification. The assay was immunoSEQ multiplex PCR, and TCRdb's table has in-frame clones only and misses some. Clonal size and the V and J genes are those of that table, whereas D and trimming came from the DNA. Counted here are under 85,000 clones, around 86% occurring once; the ten biggest clones make up around 3.2%. This clone was observed a handful of times. The sequencing input was peripheral blood. The TCR was taken from a man older than 75 with acute or convalescent COVID-19.

Written as DNA, the CDR3 is TGTGCCAGCAGCGTAGCTTCGACAGGGTCCTACAATGAGCAGTTCTTC. It encodes CASSVASTGSYNEQFF. The V and J genes are TRBV9 and TRBJ2-1; 7 bases agree with TRBD1. This CDR3 is built from 16 residues. J lost 1 base, V lost 0 bases, and 4 bases had no gene match. CDR1 and CDR2 from the germline V gene are SGDLS and YYNGEE.